The 8 T cell receptor beta chains in this list originate from one sample, sequenced in a study of OX40 agonist ivuxolimab in advanced cancers. Measured with immunoSEQ multiplex PCR; TCRdb has only the in-frame clones, and not every one. Altogether 48,000 or so clones are present, about 83% being singletons, with the ten largest covering over 1%. The sample in question was CD4+ or CD8+ T cells sorted from blood, obtained in a trial of the OX40 agonist ivuxolimab. These receptors were obtained from an adult with an advanced solid tumor such as melanoma, head and neck, liver or kidney cancer.

V is TRBV6-5 and J is TRBJ2-1; D gene ambiguous. V gave up 6 bases and J gave up 10 bases, with 13 bases separating them. Per the germline V gene, CDR1 is MNHEY and CDR2 is SVGAGI. The CDR3 loop spans 12 amino acids. The CDR3 nucleotides read TGTGCCAGCAGATCGGCTATAGGCGAGCAGTTCTTC. Amino acid sequence: CASRSAIGEQFF.

V usage is TRBV11-2 and J usage is TRBJ2-5, with D perhaps TRBD2 (6 bases). Looked up from germline, CDR1 is SGHAT and CDR2 is FQNNGV. The length of the CDR3 is 14 residues. V was trimmed by 6 bases and J by 5 bases, leaving 16 bases between them. The CDR3 region has the DNA TGTGCCAGCAGGGAAGGGGCGGGGTTGGAGACCCAGTACTTC. Amino acids: CASREGAGLETQYF.

The V gene is TRBV19, the J gene TRBJ2-7; D call uncertain. In germline, CDR1 is LNHDA, CDR2 SQIVND (reference sequence). Trimming left V 2 bases short and J 3 bases short, with 8 bases between. This CDR3 has 13 residues. This chain's CDR3 is CASSITAFYEQYF. The CDR3 DNA follows: TGTGCCAGTAGTATAACGGCTTTCTACGAGCAGTACTTC.

The rearrangement links TRBV11-3 to TRBJ2-7; 7 bases are shared with TRBD2. The CDR3 runs to 13 residues. V was clipped by 6 bases and J by 2 bases; unmatched bases: 4. Germline V CDR1 and CDR2: SGHNT, YENEEA. The CDR3 region is CASSPGLAYEQYF. DNA for the CDR3: TGTGCCAGCAGTCCCGGACTAGCCTACGAGCAGTACTTC.

This chain joins TRBV18 and TRBJ2-5; D may match TRBD1 or TRBD2 (5 bases each). Trimming took off 5 bases at V and 0 bases at J, with 19 bases between the two ends. The length of the CDR3 is 17 residues. Germline loops: CDR1 KGHSH, CDR2 LQKENI. The DNA for the CDR3 is TGTGCCAGCTCAGACCCGGGACGGCCTGGGTACCAAGAGACCCAGTACTTC. As protein: CASSDPGRPGYQETQYF.

This chain joins TRBV7-2 and TRBJ1-4; 7 nucleotides align to TRBD1. Germline lookup yields CDR1 SGHTA and CDR2 FQGNSA. Losses at the gene ends were 4 bases for V and 5 bases for J; bases not matched to a gene: 4. There are 14 residues in the CDR3. The CDR3 spells CASSSGGGNEKLFF. The CDR3 DNA sequence: TGTGCCAGCAGCTCAGGGGGGGGAAATGAAAAACTGTTTTTT.

The rearrangement joins TRBV6-6 to TRBJ1-2; 8 positions match TRBD1. This CDR3 is built from 13 residues. Germline V lookup: CDR1 MNHNY, CDR2 SVGAGI (reference sequence). V lost 5 bases, J lost 8 bases, and 7 bases stayed unmatched. The chain's CDR3 is CASSQDRERGYTF. Written as DNA, the CDR3 is TGTGCCAGCAGTCAGGACAGGGAAAGGGGCTACACCTTC.

The V gene is TRBV6-6, the J gene TRBJ1-2; D possibly corresponds to TRBD1 (5 bases). Germline V gene sequence: CDR1 MNHNY, CDR2 SVGAGI (reference sequence). The ends were cut back, 3 bases at V and 8 bases at J, with 22 bases in the middle. The CDR3 extends over 16 amino acids. CDR3 region: CASSYPIRVPQLGYTF. For the CDR3, the DNA is TGTGCCAGCAGTTATCCCATCAGGGTCCCCCAATTGGGCTACACCTTC.